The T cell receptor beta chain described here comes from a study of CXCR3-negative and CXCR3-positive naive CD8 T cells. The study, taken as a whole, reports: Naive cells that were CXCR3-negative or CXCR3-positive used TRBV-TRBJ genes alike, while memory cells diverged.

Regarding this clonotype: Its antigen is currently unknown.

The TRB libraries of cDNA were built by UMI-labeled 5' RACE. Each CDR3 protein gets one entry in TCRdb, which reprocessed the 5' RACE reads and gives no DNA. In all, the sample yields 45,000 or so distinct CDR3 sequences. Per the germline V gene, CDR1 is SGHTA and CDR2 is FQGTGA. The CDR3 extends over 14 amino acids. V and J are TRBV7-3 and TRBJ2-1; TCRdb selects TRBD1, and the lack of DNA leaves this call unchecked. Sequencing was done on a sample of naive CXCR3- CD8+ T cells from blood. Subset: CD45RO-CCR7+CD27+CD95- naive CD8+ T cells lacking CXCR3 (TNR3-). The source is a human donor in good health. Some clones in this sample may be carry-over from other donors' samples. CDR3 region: CASSSLGAENEQFF.